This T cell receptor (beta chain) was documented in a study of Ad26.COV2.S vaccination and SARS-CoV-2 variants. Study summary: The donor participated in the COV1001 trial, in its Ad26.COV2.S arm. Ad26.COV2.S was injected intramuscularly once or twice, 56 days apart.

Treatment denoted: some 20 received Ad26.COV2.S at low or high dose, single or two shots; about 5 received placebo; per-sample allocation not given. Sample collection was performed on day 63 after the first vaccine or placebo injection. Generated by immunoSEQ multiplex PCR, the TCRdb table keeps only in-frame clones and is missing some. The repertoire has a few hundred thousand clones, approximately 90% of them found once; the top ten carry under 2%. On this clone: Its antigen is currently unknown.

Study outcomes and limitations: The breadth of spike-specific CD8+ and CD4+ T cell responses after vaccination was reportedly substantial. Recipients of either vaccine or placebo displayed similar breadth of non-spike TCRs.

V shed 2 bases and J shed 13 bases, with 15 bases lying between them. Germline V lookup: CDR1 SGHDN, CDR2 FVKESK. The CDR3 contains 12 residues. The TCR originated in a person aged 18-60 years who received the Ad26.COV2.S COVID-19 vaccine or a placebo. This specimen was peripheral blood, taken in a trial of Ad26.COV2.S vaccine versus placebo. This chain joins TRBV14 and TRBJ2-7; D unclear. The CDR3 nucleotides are TGTGCCAGCAGCCAAAGGTTTACACGCCATTACTTC. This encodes CASSQRFTRHYF.